The entry that follows covers one T cell receptor (beta chain) sequence. Its antigen is currently unknown. This record belongs to a study of OX40 agonist ivuxolimab in advanced cancers. In the study overall: Ivuxolimab, an antibody acting as an agonist of OX40 (CD134), was used to treat patients.

Study-level findings and limits: Expanded peripheral T-cell antigen specificity went undetermined. Researchers report that CD8+ T cells had, on average, more expanded clones than CD4+.

With 4 bases removed from V and 0 bases from J, the gap between germline ends came to 12 bases. Germline V gene sequence: CDR1 MGHRA, CDR2 YSYEKL. The CDR3 contains 16 residues. TCRdb's table, derived via immunoSEQ multiplex PCR, lists solely in-frame clones and lacks some. The table lists 68,000 or so clones, under 95% of them singletons. The source was CD4+ or CD8+ T cells sorted from blood, collected in a trial of the OX40 agonist ivuxolimab. The rearrangement uses TRBV4-1 and TRBJ1-4, with D unresolved. This TCR was sampled from an adult with an advanced solid tumor such as melanoma, head and neck, liver or kidney cancer. The chain's CDR3 is CASSRASRATNEKLFF. The CDR3 coding sequence is TGCGCCAGCAGCCGAGCTTCGAGGGCAACTAATGAAAAACTGTTTTTT.